These 23 T cell receptor beta chains were sequenced from one sample in a study of shared T cell receptors in the human thymus. Assay used: immunoSEQ multiplex PCR; TCRdb lists only in-frame clones, some missing. The profile shows hundreds of thousands of clones, roughly 90% of them singletons. These records were also assigned to another study, of human thymus T cells.

What was sequenced was thymocytes. The receptor set was obtained from a boy under three years old with a congenital heart defect.

The V call is TRBV6-6, the J call TRBJ2-7; the match to TRBD1 covers 8 bases. The CDR3 totals 13 residues. CDR1 and CDR2 (germline): MNHNY, SVGAGI (reference sequence). The V and J ends lost 7 bases and 3 bases, in that order; junction bases with no gene match: 5. The CDR3, as DNA: TGTGCCAGCACCCGGGACAGGAACTACGAGCAGTACTTC. Translating it yields CASTRDRNYEQYF.

This chain joins TRBV2 and TRBJ2-7; the match to TRBD1 covers 9 bases. In germline, CDR1 is SNHLY, CDR2 FYNNEI. J was trimmed by 2 bases and V by 2 bases; bases with no gene match: 4. CDR3 length: 15 amino acids. In DNA, the CDR3 is TGTGCCAGCAGTGAAATGGGACAGGGTACCTACGAGCAGTACTTC. Residues: CASSEMGQGTYEQYF. Supplemented by reference TRBV2 and TRBJ2-7, the full variable domain reads EPEVTQTPSHQVTQMGQEVILRCVPISNHLYFYWYRQILGQKVEFLVSFYNNEISEKSEIFDDQFSVERPDGSNFTLKIRSTKLEDSAMYFCASSEMGQGTYEQYFGPGTRLTVT.

The genes are TRBV4-1 and TRBJ2-2; D is possibly TRBD1 (6 bases). Trimming removed 6 bases at V and 2 bases at J, with 19 bases between. The CDR3 is 17 residues long. CDR1 is MGHRA and CDR2 is YSYEKL in the germline V gene. CDR3 in DNA: TGCGCCAGCAGGGCAGGGGTTGAACTCTTAAACACCGGGGAGCTGTTTTTT. As protein: CASRAGVELLNTGELFF.

V and J are TRBV10-1 and TRBJ2-7, with a weak D call TRBD1 (6 bases). V dropped 0 bases and J dropped 7 bases, with 22 bases sitting between them. The CDR3 covers 17 residues. Germline CDR1 is WNHNN and CDR2 is SYGVQD (reference sequence). This CDR3 is CASSESEPRDTSREQYF. CDR3 sequence (DNA): TGCGCCAGCAGTGAGTCGGAGCCCCGGGACACAAGTCGGGAGCAGTACTTC.

CDR3 bases: TGCGCCAGCAGCCAAATTGGACAGGGGGGCGAAAAACTGTTTTTT. As protein: CASSQIGQGGEKLFF. The rearrangement uses TRBV4-1 and TRBJ1-4; 10 bases agree with TRBD1. Germline-derived CDR1 and CDR2 are MGHRA and YSYEKL. V lost 2 bases and J lost 8; bases outside the gene matches: 5. The CDR3 runs 15 residues.

The sample holds a few counts of this clone. This sequence joins TRBV7-2 and TRBJ2-1; D possibly corresponds to TRBD2 (5 bases). The V end was cut by 2 bases, the J end by 0 bases, with 8 bases between. Germline assignment: CDR1 SGHTA and CDR2 FQGNSA. The CDR3 is 15 amino acids. CDR3: CASSLRGHSYNEQFF. The CDR3 coding sequence is TGTGCCAGCAGCTTACGGGGTCACTCCTACAATGAGCAGTTCTTC.

The chain employs TRBV9 and TRBJ2-1, with 11 bases aligning to TRBD2. The junction had 5 bases not matched to a gene; V was cut back by 1 base and J by 5 bases. CDR3 length: 16 amino acids. CDR1 is SGDLS, CDR2 YYNGEE, per germline. CDR3 loop: CASSVTSSGRHNEQFF. In DNA, the CDR3 is TGTGCCAGCAGCGTAACCTCTAGCGGGAGGCACAATGAGCAGTTCTTC.

The V call is TRBV30, the J call TRBJ1-3, with unresolved D. Germline V gives CDR1 GTSNPN, CDR2 SVGIG (reference sequence). The CDR3 length is 11 residues. The V gene lost 1 base and the J gene lost 12 bases, with 10 bases spanning the gap. The CDR3 DNA follows: TGTGCCTGGAGTGCCCCCGCGGGCATATATTTT. It is translated as CAWSAPAGIYF.

V gene TRBV5-1 combines with J gene TRBJ2-7; D gene uncertain. V lost 0 bases, J lost 4 bases, and 11 bases lay in between. Germline V gene sequence: CDR1 SGHRS, CDR2 YFSETQ. CDR3 size: 14 residues. In DNA form, the CDR3 reads TGCGCCAGCAGCTTGGTGAGGCCCCCTTACGAGCAGTACTTC. This codes for CASSLVRPPYEQYF.

This clone has a handful of counts. This chain joins TRBV4-3 and TRBJ2-7; 10 bases map to TRBD2. This CDR3 contains 17 residues. Germline-derived CDR1 and CDR2 are LGHNA and YSLEER. The junction had 9 bases not matched to a gene; V was cut back by 1 base and J by 3 bases. This CDR3 is CASSQASGRLENYEQYF. CDR3 in DNA: TGCGCCAGCAGCCAAGCTAGCGGGAGATTAGAAAACTACGAGCAGTACTTC.

The chain links TRBV28 to TRBJ2-1; D might be TRBD2 (6 bases). The CDR3 is made up of 15 amino acids. V was trimmed by 6 bases and J by 7 bases, leaving 19 bases between them. Germline values: CDR1 MDHEN, CDR2 SYDVKM. The DNA of the CDR3 is TGTGCCAGCAGCTCAGGTAGGACGAGCGGGAATGAGCAGTTCTTC. Protein product: CASSSGRTSGNEQFF. The full variable domain, its missing parts supplied by reference TRBV28 and TRBJ2-1, is DVKVTQSSRYLVKRTGEKVFLECVQDMDHENMFWYRQDPGLGLRLIYFSYDVKMKEKGDIPEGYSVSREKKERFSLILESASTNQTSMYLCASSSGRTSGNEQFFGPGTRLTVL.

This rearrangement joins TRBV5-1 to TRBJ2-7; 9 bases align to TRBD2. The ends lost 4 bases at V and 2 bases at J; junction bases unmatched: 7. CDR1 SGHRS and CDR2 YFSETQ come from the germline V gene. The length of the CDR3 is 15 residues. The CDR3 protein is CASSPRLAAPYEQYF. In DNA form, the CDR3 reads TGCGCCAGCAGCCCCAGACTAGCGGCTCCCTACGAGCAGTACTTC.

The rearrangement uses TRBV5-5 and TRBJ2-7; D possibly corresponds to TRBD2 (5 bases). This CDR3 is 11 amino acids long. In germline, CDR1 is SGHKS, CDR2 YYEKEE (reference sequence). The V end lost 2 bases, the J end lost 6 bases, and 6 bases lay between the germline ends. The CDR3 sequence is CASSLGGEQYF. As DNA, the CDR3 is TGTGCCAGCAGCTTAGGAGGCGAGCAGTACTTC.

The rearrangement uses TRBV4-2 and TRBJ2-3; no reliable D call. The V and J ends lost 3 bases and 7 bases respectively, with 17 bases between them. CDR1 LGHNA and CDR2 YNFKEQ come from the germline V gene. The CDR3 is made up of 15 amino acids. CDR3 residues: CASSHSEVNENTQYF. As DNA, the CDR3 is TGTGCCAGCAGCCATTCCGAGGTCAATGAGAATACGCAGTATTTT.

The V and J genes are TRBV15 and TRBJ2-7; D is undetermined. Trimming removed 0 bases at V and 3 bases at J, with 9 bases between. The CDR3 sequence is 14 residues long. Germline V CDR1 and CDR2: LNHNV, YYDKDF (reference sequence). The CDR3 loop is CATSRDRRLYEQYF. CDR3 bases: TGTGCCACCAGCAGAGATCGCCGACTCTACGAGCAGTACTTC.

The CDR3 loop is CASSFAVAGTDTQYF. The CDR3 nucleotides read TGTGCCAGCAGCTTCGCTGTAGCGGGCACAGATACGCAGTATTTT. The chain is built from TRBV11-2 and TRBJ2-3, with D perhaps matching TRBD2 (6 bases). The length of the CDR3 is 15 residues. Trimming took off 3 bases at V and 1 base at J, with 11 bases between the two ends. The germline V gene encodes CDR1 SGHAT and CDR2 FQNNGV.

The chain recombines TRBV18 with TRBJ2-3; D unresolved. The germline V gene has CDR1 KGHSH and CDR2 LQKENI. Trimming pared 4 bases from V and 0 bases from J, leaving 11 bases between. This CDR3 spans 15 amino acids. The CDR3 nucleotides read TGTGCCAGCTCACAACCTAGAACTAGCACAGATACGCAGTATTTT. Amino acids: CASSQPRTSTDTQYF. Full variable domain (remainder filled in from reference TRBV18 and TRBJ2-3): NAGVMQNPRHLVRRRGQEARLRCSPMKGHSHVYWYRQLPEEGLKFMVYLQKENIIDESGMPKERFSAEFPKEGPSILRIQQVVRGDSAAYFCASSQPRTSTDTQYFGPGTRLTVL.

The chain employs TRBV9 and TRBJ1-1; D is ambiguous. CDR1 is SGDLS and CDR2 is YYNGEE in the germline V gene. V dropped 3 bases and J dropped 0 bases, with 6 bases sitting between them. The CDR3 is made up of 13 amino acids. The CDR3 nucleotides read TGTGCCAGCAGCGCGAGGGTGAACACTGAAGCTTTCTTT. Residues: CASSARVNTEAFF.

The chain joins TRBV5-1 to TRBJ1-1; perhaps TRBD1 as D (6 bases). The V end lost 2 bases, the J end lost 7 bases, and 18 bases lay between the germline ends. Germline values: CDR1 SGHRS, CDR2 YFSETQ. CDR3 length: 15 residues. As DNA, the CDR3 is TGCGCCAGCAGCTTTACCGGAGGACAGACAAATGAAGCTTTCTTT. Protein product: CASSFTGGQTNEAFF.

The chain combines TRBV10-1 with TRBJ2-7; 10 bases align to TRBD2. The CDR3 length is 15 residues. Trimming at V came to 9 bases and at J to 5 bases, leaving 13 bases not matched to a gene. Germline V gene sequence: CDR1 WNHNN, CDR2 SYGVQD (reference sequence). CDR3 amino acids: CARGEAGGRWNEQYF. Written as DNA, the CDR3 is TGCGCCAGGGGAGAAGCGGGAGGGCGTTGGAACGAGCAGTACTTC.

The chain uses TRBV7-9 and TRBJ1-1, with TRBD1 as a possible D gene (6 bases). V was trimmed by 2 bases and J by 1 base, leaving 14 bases between them. This CDR3 has 16 amino acids. Germline values: CDR1 SEHNR, CDR2 FQNEAQ (reference sequence). CDR3 sequence reads: CASSLTGTSGNTEAFF. In DNA, the CDR3 is TGTGCCAGCAGCTTAACAGGGACAAGTGGGAACACTGAAGCTTTCTTT. Looking up the rest from reference TRBV7-9 and TRBJ1-1 gives the full variable domain: DTGVSQNPRHKITKRGQNVTFRCDPISEHNRLYWYRQTLGQGPEFLTYFQNEAQLEKSRLLSDRFSAERPKGSFSTLEIQRTEQGDSAMYLCASSLTGTSGNTEAFFGQGTRLTVV.

This chain uses TRBV28 with TRBJ2-7; tentatively, D is TRBD2 (5 bases). V shed 7 bases and J shed 4 bases, with 17 bases lying between them. This CDR3 has 14 amino acids. Germline V lookup: CDR1 MDHEN, CDR2 SYDVKM. The CDR3 nucleotides read TGTGCCAGCATCGGATGGGCCAGGAGGTACGAGCAGTACTTC. Translating it yields CASIGWARRYEQYF. Full variable domain (missing parts from reference TRBV28 and TRBJ2-7): DVKVTQSSRYLVKRTGEKVFLECVQDMDHENMFWYRQDPGLGLRLIYFSYDVKMKEKGDIPEGYSVSREKKERFSLILESASTNQTSMYLCASIGWARRYEQYFGPGTRLTVT.

The rearrangement links TRBV5-1 to TRBJ1-2; D call uncertain. CDR3 size: 18 residues. V lost 1 base, J lost 7 bases, and 26 bases lay in between. The germline CDR1 and CDR2 sequences are SGHRS and YFSETQ. CDR3 protein: CASSLRRFCPPQFCGYTF. DNA for the CDR3: TGCGCCAGCAGCTTGAGGAGGTTCTGTCCGCCGCAATTTTGTGGCTACACCTTC. Looking up the rest from reference TRBV5-1 and TRBJ1-2 gives the full variable domain: KAGVTQTPRYLIKTRGQQVTLSCSPISGHRSVSWYQQTPGQGLQFLFEYFSETQRNKGNFPGRFSGRQFSNSRSEMNVSTLELGDSALYLCASSLRRFCPPQFCGYTFGSGTRLTVV.